The present entry profiles one T cell receptor (beta chain) with its context. The antigen is not known. The data were taken from a study of T cell repertoires in cytomegalovirus infection. Turning to the study itself: Through public TCR beta signatures, both CMV infection and matching HLA type were indicated.

Between the trimmed V and J ends, which lost 3 bases and 8 bases, there was a span of 4 bases. This CDR3 has 10 residues. Germline V gene lookup returns CDR1 MDHEN and CDR2 SYDVKM. Regarding the study as a whole: Within the response measured ex vivo, HLA-C-restricted CMV-specific TCR beta clonotypes were dominant.

TCRdb re-called the reads through MiXCR, storing one row per CDR3 protein. The sample consists of 250,000 to 300,000 distinct CDR3 sequences, roughly 13% of them appearing once. This clonotype was sampled from a human donor in good health (CMV status not recorded). Some clones in this sample may be carry-over from other donors' samples. The sample was PBMCs. The rearrangement uses TRBV28 and TRBJ1-2; D gene uncertain. The DNA of the CDR3 is TGTGCCAGCAGTTTCATGGGCTACACCTTC. Protein product: CASSFMGYTF.